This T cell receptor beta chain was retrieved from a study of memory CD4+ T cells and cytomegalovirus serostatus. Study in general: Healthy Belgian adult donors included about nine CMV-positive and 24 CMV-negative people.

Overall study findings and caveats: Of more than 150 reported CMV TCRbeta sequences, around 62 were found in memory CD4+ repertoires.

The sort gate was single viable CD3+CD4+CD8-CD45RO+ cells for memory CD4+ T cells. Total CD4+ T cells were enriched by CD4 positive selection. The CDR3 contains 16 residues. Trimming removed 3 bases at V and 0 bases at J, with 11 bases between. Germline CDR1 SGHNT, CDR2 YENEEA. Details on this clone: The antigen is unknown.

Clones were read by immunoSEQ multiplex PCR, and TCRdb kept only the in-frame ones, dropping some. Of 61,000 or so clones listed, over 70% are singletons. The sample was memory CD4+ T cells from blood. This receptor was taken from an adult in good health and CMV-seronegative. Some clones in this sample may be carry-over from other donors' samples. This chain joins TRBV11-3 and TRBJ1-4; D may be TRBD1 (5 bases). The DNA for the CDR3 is TGTGCCAGCAGCTTCCGACAGCAGACAACTAATGAAAAACTGTTTTTT. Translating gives CASSFRQQTTNEKLFF.